This T cell receptor beta chain was captured in a study of blood T cells in healthy people across ages. A note on this clonotype: Its cognate antigen is unknown.

With a J-beta primer mix and a sample-barcoded 5' primer, a second PCR ran about 7 to 12 cycles. TCRdb reprocessed the 5' RACE reads with MiXCR, giving one entry per CDR3 protein. Of 1.5 million to 2 million distinct CDR3 sequences listed, approximately 40% were seen once; the top ten hold about 23%. Germline V gene data show CDR1 as SGHNT and CDR2 as YYREEE (reference sequence). V was trimmed by 0 bases and J by 2 bases, leaving 11 bases between them. The CDR3 length is 15 residues. Findings of the study overall: PBMCs went unsorted, and a conclusive naive versus antigen-experienced comparison was therefore prevented.

The chain has TRBV5-4 and TRBJ2-5; D not certain. Sequencing was performed on blood. The origin of this receptor is a human donor in good health. CDR3 nucleotides: TGTGCCAGCAGCTTGGCCCGTGTCGCGCAAGAGACCCAGTACTTC. It encodes CASSLARVAQETQYF.